This T cell receptor (beta chain) was identified during a study of cytomegalovirus exposure and HLA in healthy donors. Study summary: Among the approximately 410 genotyped donors, more than 70% were placed in the Caucasian-associated ancestry cluster. General study findings and limits: Most CMV-associated TCR beta chains were later found to appear HLA-restricted.

Trimming shortened V by 6 bases and J by 1 base, and 12 bases separated the two germline ends. The germline gives CDR1 SEHNR, CDR2 FQNEAQ (reference sequence). This CDR3 comprises 14 residues. The PCR was carried out with 60 Vbeta primers and 13 Jbeta primers. Per the original data handling: Some 10 million of some 80 million unique TCR beta chains were shared, per a later count. Produced via immunoSEQ multiplex PCR; TCRdb's table is partial and in-frame only. V, J and clone size reflect that table, while D and trimming were determined from the DNA. Here the sample table reports about 51,000 clones. About this clone itself: Its antigen is as yet unknown.

The TCR originated in a man aged 35 to 55 in good health and CMV-seropositive. Sequencing input: PBMCs. The rearrangement links TRBV7-9 to TRBJ1-1, with unresolved D. The DNA for the CDR3 is TGTGCCAGCAGACGCCTCGAGGGGAACACTGAAGCTTTCTTT. This encodes CASRRLEGNTEAFF.